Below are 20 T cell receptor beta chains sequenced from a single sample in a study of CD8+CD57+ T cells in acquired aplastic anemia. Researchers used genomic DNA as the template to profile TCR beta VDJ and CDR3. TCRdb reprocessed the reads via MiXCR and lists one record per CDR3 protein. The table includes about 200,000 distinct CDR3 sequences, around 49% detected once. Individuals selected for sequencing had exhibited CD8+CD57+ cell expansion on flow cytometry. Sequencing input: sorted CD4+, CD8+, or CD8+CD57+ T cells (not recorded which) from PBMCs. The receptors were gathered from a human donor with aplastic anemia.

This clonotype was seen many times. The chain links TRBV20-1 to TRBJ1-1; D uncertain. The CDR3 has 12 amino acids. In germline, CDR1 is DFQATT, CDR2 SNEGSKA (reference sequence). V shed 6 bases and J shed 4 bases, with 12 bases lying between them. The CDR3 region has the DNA TGCAGTGCAAGCACACCCAGCACTGAAGCTTTCTTT. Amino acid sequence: CSASTPSTEAFF.

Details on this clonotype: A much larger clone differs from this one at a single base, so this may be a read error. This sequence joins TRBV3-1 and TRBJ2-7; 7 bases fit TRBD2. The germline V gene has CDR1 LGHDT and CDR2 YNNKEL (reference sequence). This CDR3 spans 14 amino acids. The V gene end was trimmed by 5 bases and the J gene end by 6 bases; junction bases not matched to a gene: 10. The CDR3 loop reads CASSSSGAGAEQYF. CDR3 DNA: TGTGCCAGCAGCTCCTCGGGCGCGGGAGCCGAGCAGTACTTC.

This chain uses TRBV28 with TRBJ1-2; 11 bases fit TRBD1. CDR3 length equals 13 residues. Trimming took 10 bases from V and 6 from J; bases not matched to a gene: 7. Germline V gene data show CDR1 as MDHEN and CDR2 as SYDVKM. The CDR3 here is CATGGGQGDGYTF. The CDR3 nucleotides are TGTGCCACCGGGGGGGGACAGGGGGATGGCTACACCTTC.

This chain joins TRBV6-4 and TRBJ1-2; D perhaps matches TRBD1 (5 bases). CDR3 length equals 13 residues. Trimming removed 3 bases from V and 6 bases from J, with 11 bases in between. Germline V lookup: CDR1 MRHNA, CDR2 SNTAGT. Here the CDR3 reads CASSETRDHGYTF. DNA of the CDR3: TGTGCCAGCAGTGAAACCAGGGACCATGGCTACACCTTC.

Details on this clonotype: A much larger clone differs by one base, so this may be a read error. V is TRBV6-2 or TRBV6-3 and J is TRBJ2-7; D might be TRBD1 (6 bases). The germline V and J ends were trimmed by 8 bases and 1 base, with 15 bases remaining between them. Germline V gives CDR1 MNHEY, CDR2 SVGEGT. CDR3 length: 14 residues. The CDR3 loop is CASGRTAFSYEQYF. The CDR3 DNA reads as TGTGCCAGCGGACGGACAGCCTTTTCCTACGAGCAGTACTTC.

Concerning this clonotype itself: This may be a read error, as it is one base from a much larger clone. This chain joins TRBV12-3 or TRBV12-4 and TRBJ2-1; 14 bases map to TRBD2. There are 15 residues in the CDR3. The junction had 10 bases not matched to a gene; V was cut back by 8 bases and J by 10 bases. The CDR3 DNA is TGTGCCAGCGGGATGACTAGCGGGGGGGCCGTCGAGCAGTTCTTC. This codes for CASGMTSGGAVEQFF.

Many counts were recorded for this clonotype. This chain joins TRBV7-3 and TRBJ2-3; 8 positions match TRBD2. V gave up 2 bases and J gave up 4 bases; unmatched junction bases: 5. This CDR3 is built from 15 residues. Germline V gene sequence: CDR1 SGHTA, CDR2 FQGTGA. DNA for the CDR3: TGTGCCAGCAGCTTAGCGGGGGGTAGGGCAGATACGCAGTATTTT. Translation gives CASSLAGGRADTQYF.

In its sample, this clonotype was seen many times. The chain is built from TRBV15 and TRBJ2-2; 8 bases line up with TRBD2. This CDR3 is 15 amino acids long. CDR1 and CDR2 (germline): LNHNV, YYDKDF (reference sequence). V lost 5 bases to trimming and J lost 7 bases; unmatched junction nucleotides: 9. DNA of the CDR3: TGTGCCACCAGCGCCCCCGGGACTAGAATCGGGGAGCTGTTTTTT. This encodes CATSAPGTRIGELFF.

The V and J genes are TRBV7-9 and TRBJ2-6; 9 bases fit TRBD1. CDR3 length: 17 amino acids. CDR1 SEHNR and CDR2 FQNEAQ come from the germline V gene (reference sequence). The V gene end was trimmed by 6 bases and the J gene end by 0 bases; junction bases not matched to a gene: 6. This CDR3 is CASRSGTGISGANVLTF. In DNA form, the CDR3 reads TGTGCCAGCAGATCCGGGACAGGGATCTCTGGGGCCAACGTCCTGACTTTC.

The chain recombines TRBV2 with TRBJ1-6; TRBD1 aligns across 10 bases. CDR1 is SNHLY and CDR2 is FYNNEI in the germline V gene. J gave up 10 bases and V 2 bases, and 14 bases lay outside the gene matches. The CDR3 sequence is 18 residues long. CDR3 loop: CASSERDRGYSCNSPLHF. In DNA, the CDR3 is TGTGCCAGCAGTGAAAGGGACAGGGGCTACTCCTGTAACTCACCCCTCCACTTT.

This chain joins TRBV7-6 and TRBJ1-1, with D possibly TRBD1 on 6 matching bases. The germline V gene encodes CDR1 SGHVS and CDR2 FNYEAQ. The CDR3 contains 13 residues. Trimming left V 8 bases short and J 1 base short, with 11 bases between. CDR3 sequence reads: CASLRGPNTEAFF. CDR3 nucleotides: TGTGCCAGCCTACGGGGGCCGAACACTGAAGCTTTCTTT.

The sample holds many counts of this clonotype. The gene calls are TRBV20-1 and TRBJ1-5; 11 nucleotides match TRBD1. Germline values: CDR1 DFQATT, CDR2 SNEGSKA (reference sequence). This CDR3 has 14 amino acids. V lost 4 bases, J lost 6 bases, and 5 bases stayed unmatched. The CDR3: CSATRDRGFQPQHF. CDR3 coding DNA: TGCAGTGCTACCCGGGACAGGGGGTTTCAGCCCCAGCATTTT.

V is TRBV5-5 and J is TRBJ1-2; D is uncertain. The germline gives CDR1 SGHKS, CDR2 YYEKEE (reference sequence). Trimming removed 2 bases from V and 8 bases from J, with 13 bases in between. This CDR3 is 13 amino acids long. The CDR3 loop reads CASSFLADDGYTF. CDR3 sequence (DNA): TGTGCCAGCAGCTTTCTGGCTGATGACGGCTACACCTTC.

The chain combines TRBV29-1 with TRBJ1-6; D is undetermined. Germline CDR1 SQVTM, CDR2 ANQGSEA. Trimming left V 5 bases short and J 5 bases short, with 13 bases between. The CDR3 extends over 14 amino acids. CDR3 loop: CSVKGGSDNSPLHF. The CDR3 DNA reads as TGCAGCGTTAAAGGAGGCAGTGATAATTCACCCCTCCACTTT. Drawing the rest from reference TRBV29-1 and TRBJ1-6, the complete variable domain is SAVISQKPSRDICQRGTSLTIQCQVDSQVTMMFWYRQQPGQSLTLIATANQGSEATYESGFVIDKFPISRPNLTFSTLTVSNMSPEDSSIYLCSVKGGSDNSPLHFGNGTRLTVT.

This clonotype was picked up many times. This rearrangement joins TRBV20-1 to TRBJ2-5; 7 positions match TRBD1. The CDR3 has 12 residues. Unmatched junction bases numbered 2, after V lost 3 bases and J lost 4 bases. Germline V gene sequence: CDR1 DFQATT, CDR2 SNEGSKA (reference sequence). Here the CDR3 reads CSARTGSETQYF. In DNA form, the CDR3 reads TGCAGTGCTAGGACAGGGTCAGAGACCCAGTACTTC.

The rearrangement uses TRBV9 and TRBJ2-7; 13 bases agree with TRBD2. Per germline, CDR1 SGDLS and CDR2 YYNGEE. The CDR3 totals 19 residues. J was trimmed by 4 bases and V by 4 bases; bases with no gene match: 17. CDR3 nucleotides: TGTGCCAGCAGCTCCTTGACTAGCGGGGGGTCCCGAATTCCATACGAGCAGTACTTC. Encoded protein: CASSSLTSGGSRIPYEQYF.

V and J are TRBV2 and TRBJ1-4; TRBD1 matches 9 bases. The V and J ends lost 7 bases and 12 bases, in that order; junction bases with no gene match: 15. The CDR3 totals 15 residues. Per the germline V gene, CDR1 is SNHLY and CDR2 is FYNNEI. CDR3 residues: CASMPGQGREGQLFF. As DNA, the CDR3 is TGTGCCAGCATGCCGGGACAGGGACGGGAAGGACAACTGTTTTTT.

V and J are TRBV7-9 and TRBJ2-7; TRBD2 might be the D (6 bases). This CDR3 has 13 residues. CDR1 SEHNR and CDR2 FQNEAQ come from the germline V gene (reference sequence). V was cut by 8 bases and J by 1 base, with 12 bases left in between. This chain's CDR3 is CASRPEGSYEQYF. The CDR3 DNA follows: TGTGCCAGCCGCCCGGAGGGTTCCTACGAGCAGTACTTC.

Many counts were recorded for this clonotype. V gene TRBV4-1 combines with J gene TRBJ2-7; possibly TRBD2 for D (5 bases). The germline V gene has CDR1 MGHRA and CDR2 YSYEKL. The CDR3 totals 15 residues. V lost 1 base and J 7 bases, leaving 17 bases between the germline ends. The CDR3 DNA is TGCGCCAGCAGCCAAGTGGAGACGGCCTCGGGGGAGCAGTACTTC. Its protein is CASSQVETASGEQYF.

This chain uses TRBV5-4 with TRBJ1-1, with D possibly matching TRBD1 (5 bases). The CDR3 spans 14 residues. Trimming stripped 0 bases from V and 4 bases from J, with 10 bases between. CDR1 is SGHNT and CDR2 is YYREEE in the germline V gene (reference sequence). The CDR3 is CASSLGGATTEAFF. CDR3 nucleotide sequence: TGTGCCAGCAGCTTGGGTGGGGCGACCACTGAAGCTTTCTTT.